This record covers a single T cell receptor beta chain. The antigen is unknown. There are 13 residues in the CDR3. Unmatched junction bases numbered 2, after V lost 5 bases and J lost 4 bases. Per germline, CDR1 LNHDA and CDR2 SQIVND (reference sequence). The PCR contained 60 Vbeta and 13 Jbeta primers. The table came from immunoSEQ multiplex PCR; TCRdb's copy has only in-frame clones and leaves some out. The sample has some 220,000 clones; 82% are singletons. This entry belongs to a study of cytomegalovirus exposure and HLA in healthy donors. Study findings and constraints: Accurate prediction of HLA-A and HLA-B alleles (for most subjects) was reportedly achieved from TCR beta sequences. Using a false discovery rate of 0.05, a later analysis showed that fewer than 20,000 TCR beta sequences were associated with HLA alleles. The dataset shows that most TCR sequences were rare, while some public TCRs occurred in many donors.

This TCR derives from a woman between 40 and 55 years old in good health and CMV-seronegative. The source material was PBMCs. The chain joins TRBV19 to TRBJ1-5, with 7 bases that match TRBD1. The CDR3 region has the DNA TGTGCCAGTAGTCCAGGGGGGAATCAGCCCCAGCATTTT. It encodes CASSPGGNQPQHF.